The 7 T cell receptor beta chains given below trace back to one sample, sequenced in a study of blood T cell repertoires in COVID-19. The assay was immunoSEQ multiplex PCR, and TCRdb's table has in-frame clones only and misses some. The sample carries some 200,000 clones, around 80% recorded once. Sequenced: PBMCs or T cells enriched from blood (not recorded which). These receptors all stem from a woman in her forties or fifties who had recovered from COVID-19.

This chain uses TRBV30 with TRBJ2-1; 8 bases align to TRBD1. CDR3 size: 13 residues. The germline V gene encodes CDR1 GTSNPN and CDR2 SVGIG (reference sequence). The ends lost 3 bases at V and 4 bases at J; junction bases unmatched: 2. CDR3 coding DNA: TGTGCCTGGAGCGGACAGGGATACAATGAGCAGTTCTTC. Residues: CAWSGQGYNEQFF. The full variable domain, rest sourced from reference TRBV30 and TRBJ2-1, is SQTIHQWPATLVQPVGSPLSLECTVEGTSNPNLYWYRQAAGRGLQLLFYSVGIGQISSEVPQNLSASRPQDRQFILSSKKLLLSDSGFYLCAWSGQGYNEQFFGPGTRLTVL.

This clone was counted ten times or more. The chain uses TRBV7-8 and TRBJ2-5; 15 bases fit TRBD2. The trim removed 5 bases at V and 5 bases at J, leaving 6 bases unmatched. The CDR3 spans 16 residues. The germline V gene has CDR1 SGHVS and CDR2 FQNEAQ. The CDR3 region has the DNA TGTGCCAGCAGCAGGACTAGCGGGAGGGCCGGGGAGACCCAGTACTTC. This codes for CASSRTSGRAGETQYF.

V and J are TRBV5-1 and TRBJ2-5; possibly TRBD2 for D (6 bases). This CDR3 contains 13 residues. V was clipped by 4 bases and J by 9 bases, with 16 bases between them. CDR1 is SGHRS and CDR2 is YFSETQ in the germline V gene. The CDR3 sequence: CASSTARGEAQYF. CDR3 DNA sequence: TGCGCCAGCAGCACCGCCCGAGGGGAGGCCCAGTACTTC.

The rearrangement joins TRBV2 to TRBJ2-7; D is possibly TRBD1 (6 bases). Germline assignment: CDR1 SNHLY and CDR2 FYNNEI. The V end was cut by 3 bases, the J end by 0 bases, with 12 bases between. This CDR3 is built from 15 residues. The CDR3 reads CASSEWTVSSYEQYF. The DNA for the CDR3 is TGTGCCAGCAGTGAGTGGACAGTGAGCTCCTACGAGCAGTACTTC.

The genes are TRBV7-3 and TRBJ2-2; no reliable D call. V gave up 5 bases and J gave up 8 bases, with 9 bases separating them. CDR3 length equals 12 residues. Germline lookup yields CDR1 SGHTA and CDR2 FQGTGA. The CDR3 nucleotides read TGTGCCAGCAGCAAAATCGTGGGGGAGCTGTTTTTT. Translating gives CASSKIVGELFF.

The rearrangement links TRBV24-1 to TRBJ1-5; D is undetermined. CDR1 is KGHDR, CDR2 SFDVKD, per germline. Between the trimmed V and J ends, which lost 10 bases and 4 bases, there was a span of 13 bases. This CDR3 has 13 amino acids. The CDR3 sequence is CATQIQANQPQHF. The CDR3 region has the DNA TGTGCCACTCAAATTCAGGCTAATCAGCCCCAGCATTTT.

This clone has a handful of counts. This chain joins TRBV4-1 and TRBJ2-1; tentatively, D is TRBD1 (6 bases). The CDR3 length is 14 residues. V was trimmed by 0 bases and J by 8 bases, leaving 11 bases between them. Germline CDR1 and CDR2: MGHRA and YSYEKL. The CDR3, as DNA: TGCGCCAGCAGCCAAGATGGGGGCCGCTATGAGCAGTTCTTC. Translated: CASSQDGGRYEQFF.